Below, 26 T cell receptor beta chains from the same sample are listed, as sequenced in a study of blood T cell repertoires in COVID-19. The protocol was immunoSEQ multiplex PCR, while the TCRdb copy is restricted to in-frame clones and leaves out a portion. The sample consists of some 66,000 clones, roughly 86% of them appearing once. What was sequenced was peripheral blood. These receptors were taken from a man aged 50-59 years with active COVID-19.

This chain connects TRBV6-6 to TRBJ1-1; TRBD1 might be the D (5 bases). Trimming took 2 bases from V and 4 from J, leaving 8 bases between them. The CDR3 contains 13 residues. Germline CDR1 and CDR2: MNHNY and SVGAGI (reference sequence). The CDR3 bases are TGTGCCAGCAGTTACGGAGGGGTCACTGAAGCTTTCTTT. Amino acids: CASSYGGVTEAFF.

J is TRBJ2-2 and V is TRBV30; 7 nucleotides agree with TRBD2. CDR3 length equals 14 residues. Unmatched junction bases numbered 8, after V lost 4 bases and J lost 6 bases. Germline V CDR1 and CDR2: GTSNPN, SVGIG (reference sequence). CDR3 residues: CAWKYVGGPGELFF. The CDR3 nucleotides read TGTGCCTGGAAGTATGTGGGAGGGCCCGGGGAGCTGTTTTTT.

This chain connects TRBV2 to TRBJ2-7, with D possibly matching TRBD1 (7 bases). This CDR3 is 12 amino acids long. CDR1 SNHLY and CDR2 FYNNEI come from the germline V gene. With 6 bases removed from V and 3 bases from J, the gap between germline ends came to 9 bases. The CDR3 sequence is CASSQGGYEQYV. The CDR3 bases are TGTGCCAGCAGCCAGGGGGGCTACGAGCAGTACGTC.

The genes are TRBV6-5 and TRBJ1-1; the D gene is possibly TRBD1 (6 bases). Germline CDR1 and CDR2: MNHEY and SVGAGI. The CDR3 is 15 residues long. V was clipped by 6 bases and J by 6 bases, with 20 bases between them. The CDR3 here is CASRRTNRDRAEAFF. CDR3 in DNA: TGTGCCAGCAGACGCACAAACAGGGATAGGGCTGAAGCTTTCTTT.

The chain couples TRBV7-9 to TRBJ1-1; D might be TRBD1 (6 bases). The V end lost 8 bases, the J end lost 1 base, and 11 bases lay between the germline ends. The CDR3 sequence is 13 residues long. Germline loops: CDR1 SEHNR, CDR2 FQNEAQ (reference sequence). CDR3 nucleotide sequence: TGTGCCAGCGGCCCACAGGGGAACACTGAAGCTTTCTTT. Translation gives CASGPQGNTEAFF.

The rearrangement uses TRBV13 and TRBJ1-6, with 7 nucleotides matching TRBD1. Germline CDR1 is PRHDT and CDR2 is FYEKMQ (reference sequence). The CDR3 contains 16 residues. With 5 bases clipped from V and 6 bases from J, the junction kept 10 bases outside the gene matches. This chain's CDR3 is CASSPTDRQRNSPLHF. The DNA of the CDR3 is TGTGCCAGCAGCCCGACGGACAGGCAACGTAATTCACCCCTCCACTTT.

The rearrangement uses TRBV6-2 or TRBV6-3 and TRBJ2-5; TRBD2 matches 16 bases. V shed 5 bases, J shed 5 bases, and the junction held 5 bases outside the gene matches. The CDR3 is 16 residues long. Germline loops: CDR1 MNHEY, CDR2 SVGEGT. Here the CDR3 DNA reads TGTGCCAGCAGTGAGGGACTAGCGGGGGGGCAGGAGACCCAGTACTTC. Its protein is CASSEGLAGGQETQYF.

The V call is TRBV2, the J call TRBJ2-1; the match to TRBD2 covers 11 bases. The germline V gene encodes CDR1 SNHLY and CDR2 FYNNEI. The CDR3 has 15 residues. With 5 bases clipped from V and 8 bases from J, the junction kept 8 bases outside the gene matches. The CDR3 loop reads CASSSTSGSIDEQFF. CDR3 bases: TGTGCCAGCAGTTCTACTAGCGGGAGCATCGATGAGCAGTTCTTC.

In this sample, this clone turned up a few times. The chain employs TRBV5-1 and TRBJ1-3; 10 bases match TRBD1. After removal of 4 bases from V and 4 bases from J, the junction contained 8 bases not matched to a gene. CDR1 is SGHRS and CDR2 is YFSETQ in the germline V gene. The CDR3 length is 16 residues. This CDR3 reads CASSIGTGAEGNTIYF. The DNA for the CDR3 is TGCGCCAGCAGCATTGGGACAGGGGCCGAAGGAAACACCATATATTTT. Combining the CDR3 with reference TRBV5-1 and TRBJ1-3 gives the whole variable domain KAGVTQTPRYLIKTRGQQVTLSCSPISGHRSVSWYQQTPGQGLQFLFEYFSETQRNKGNFPGRFSGRQFSNSRSEMNVSTLELGDSALYLCASSIGTGAEGNTIYFGEGSWLTVV.

This clone is judged medium-sized. This chain uses TRBV5-1 with TRBJ1-1; D perhaps matches TRBD1 (5 bases). The V gene lost 3 bases and the J gene lost 1 base, with 10 bases spanning the gap. Per germline, CDR1 SGHRS and CDR2 YFSETQ. This CDR3 has 14 residues. Written as DNA, the CDR3 is TGCGCCAGCAGCTGGGGCATGGCGAACACTGAAGCTTTCTTT. Translated: CASSWGMANTEAFF. The full variable domain, in which reference TRBV5-1 and TRBJ1-1 provide the parts outside the CDR3, is KAGVTQTPRYLIKTRGQQVTLSCSPISGHRSVSWYQQTPGQGLQFLFEYFSETQRNKGNFPGRFSGRQFSNSRSEMNVSTLELGDSALYLCASSWGMANTEAFFGQGTRLTVV.

This chain connects TRBV5-1 to TRBJ2-2; tentative D call: TRBD1 (5 bases). CDR1 is SGHRS, CDR2 YFSETQ, per germline. There are 14 residues in the CDR3. Trimming pared 3 bases from V and 7 bases from J, leaving 13 bases between. In DNA form, the CDR3 reads TGCGCCAGCAGCTCGATTCCAGGGATCGGGGAGCTGTTTTTT. Its translation: CASSSIPGIGELFF.

The rearrangement joins TRBV28 to TRBJ1-4, with TRBD1 as a possible D gene (6 bases). Trimming left V 7 bases short and J 5 bases short, with 11 bases between. The CDR3 is made up of 13 amino acids. Looked up from germline, CDR1 is MDHEN and CDR2 is SYDVKM. The CDR3 coding sequence is TGTGCCAGCACTGGACAGTTCAATGAAAAACTGTTTTTT. This encodes CASTGQFNEKLFF.

The V gene is TRBV18, the J gene TRBJ2-7, with D possibly TRBD1 on 6 matching bases. V was clipped by 5 bases and J by 2 bases, with 10 bases between them. In germline, CDR1 is KGHSH, CDR2 LQKENI. The CDR3 is 13 amino acids. The CDR3 here is CASSSGQTYEQYV. DNA for the CDR3: TGTGCCAGCTCATCTGGACAGACCTACGAGCAGTACGTC.

The CDR3 loop reads CASSPLGSYNSPLHF. CDR3 in DNA: TGTGCCAGCAGTCCCCTCGGGTCCTATAATTCACCCCTCCACTTT. The chain is built from TRBV27 and TRBJ1-6; D is undetermined. V was shortened by 5 bases and J by 1 base, with 9 bases between the two germline ends. Germline V gene lookup returns CDR1 MNHEY and CDR2 SMNVEV (reference sequence). This CDR3 region has 15 residues.

The CDR3 bases are TGTGCCACCAGCAGAGATGGGGGGGGTTCCTCTGGAAACACCATATATTTT. This encodes CATSRDGGGSSGNTIYF. The genes are TRBV15 and TRBJ1-3; D might be TRBD1 (5 bases). There are 17 residues in the CDR3. Germline CDR1 is LNHNV and CDR2 is YYDKDF (reference sequence). V lost 0 bases and J 0 bases, leaving 12 bases between the germline ends.

This chain connects TRBV6-1 to TRBJ1-2; D is perhaps TRBD1 (5 bases). The CDR3 has 15 amino acids. The germline V gene encodes CDR1 MNHNS and CDR2 SASEGT. V was shortened by 2 bases and J by 1 base, with 11 bases between the two germline ends. The CDR3 DNA reads as TGTGCCAGCAGTGAAAACGGACACCTTAACTATGGCTACACCTTC. This codes for CASSENGHLNYGYTF.

This clone has a handful of counts. The V gene is TRBV23-1, the J gene TRBJ1-5; 12 bases map to TRBD1. TRBV23-1 is an ORF for which the function is uncertain. The length of the CDR3 is 21 residues. The trim removed 0 bases at V and 0 bases at J, leaving 12 bases unmatched. CDR3 in amino acids: CASSQSGKGTGGSRSNQPQHF. Here the CDR3 DNA reads TGCGCCAGCAGTCAATCGGGTAAGGGGACAGGGGGCTCCCGTAGCAATCAGCCCCAGCATTTT.

The chain combines TRBV10-3 with TRBJ2-7; 10 bases match TRBD1. CDR1 and CDR2 from the germline V gene are ENHRY and SYGVKD. Trimming at V came to 2 bases and at J to 5 bases, leaving 6 bases not matched to a gene. This CDR3 comprises 15 residues. DNA for the CDR3: TGTGCCATCAGTGAGCCGCGACAGGGGGCAAACGAGCAGTACTTC. Translating gives CAISEPRQGANEQYF.

This chain joins TRBV6-1 and TRBJ2-3; 11 positions agree with TRBD2. V lost 0 bases, J lost 0 bases, and 14 bases stayed unmatched. CDR1 and CDR2 (germline): MNHNS, SASEGT. The CDR3 has 21 residues. CDR3 residues: CASSEALLGLAGGASTDTQYF. As DNA, the CDR3 is TGTGCCAGCAGTGAAGCGCTTCTGGGGCTAGCGGGGGGAGCTAGCACAGATACGCAGTATTTT.

The gene calls are TRBV5-1 and TRBJ2-3, with D unclear. Germline loops: CDR1 SGHRS, CDR2 YFSETQ. Trimming removed 0 bases from V and 0 bases from J, with 5 bases in between. The CDR3 spans 14 residues. The CDR3 sequence: CASSLDQSTDTQYF. In nucleotides, the CDR3 is TGCGCCAGCAGCTTGGACCAGAGCACAGATACGCAGTATTTT. The whole variable domain, filled in from reference TRBV5-1 and TRBJ2-3, reads KAGVTQTPRYLIKTRGQQVTLSCSPISGHRSVSWYQQTPGQGLQFLFEYFSETQRNKGNFPGRFSGRQFSNSRSEMNVSTLELGDSALYLCASSLDQSTDTQYFGPGTRLTVL.

This clone was recorded only once. This rearrangement joins TRBV9 to TRBJ2-1, with 15 bases identical to TRBD2. The V segment lost 2 bases and the J segment 5 bases; nucleotides outside the gene matches: 5. From germline, CDR1 is SGDLS and CDR2 YYNGEE. The CDR3 totals 17 residues. In DNA form, the CDR3 reads TGTGCCAGCAGCGTTTCGGGACTAGCGGGGGGAGACAATGAGCAGTTCTTC. Encoded protein: CASSVSGLAGGDNEQFF.

In its sample, this clone was seen once. V is TRBV7-3 and J is TRBJ2-1; D uncertain. CDR3 length equals 14 residues. Germline V gives CDR1 SGHTA, CDR2 FQGTGA. The V end was cut by 2 bases, the J end by 6 bases, with 11 bases between. The CDR3 loop reads CASSLGEVGNEQFF. CDR3 coding DNA: TGTGCCAGCAGCTTAGGAGAGGTAGGCAATGAGCAGTTCTTC.

In its sample, this clone was seen once. The CDR3 nucleotides read TGTGCCAGTAGTTCGACTTGGCGTTCCTACGAGCAGTACGTC. Its protein is CASSSTWRSYEQYV. The rearrangement links TRBV19 to TRBJ2-7, with D hard to call. In germline, CDR1 is LNHDA, CDR2 SQIVND (reference sequence). The V end lost 5 bases, the J end lost 1 base, and 12 bases lay between the germline ends. The CDR3 has 14 amino acids.

This chain joins TRBV11-3 and TRBJ2-1; 12 bases align to TRBD2. CDR1 and CDR2 (germline): SGHNT, YENEEA. The CDR3 is made up of 15 amino acids. V lost 5 bases and J lost 5; bases outside the gene matches: 4. The CDR3 coding sequence is TGTGCCAGCAGCGAAAGGACTAGCGGGAACAATGAGCAGTTCTTC. Protein product: CASSERTSGNNEQFF. The full variable domain, completed using reference TRBV11-3 and TRBJ2-1, is EAGVVQSPRYKIIEKKQPVAFWCNPISGHNTLYWYLQNLGQGPELLIRYENEEAVDDSQLPKDRFSAERLKGVDSTLKIQPAELGDSAVYLCASSERTSGNNEQFFGPGTRLTVL.

This chain connects TRBV3-1 (or the pseudogene TRBV3-2) to TRBJ2-1, with 10 positions matching TRBD2. CDR3 length: 18 amino acids. Germline V gene sequence: CDR1 LGHDT, CDR2 YNNKEL (reference sequence). The J segment lost 4 bases and the V segment lost 0 bases, leaving 9 bases of the junction unmatched. The CDR3 here is CASSQEGLAGDPYNEQFF. CDR3 coding DNA: TGTGCCAGCAGCCAAGAGGGGCTAGCGGGGGATCCTTACAATGAGCAGTTCTTC.

In regard to this clone: The sample has other DNA sequences that encode this CDR3 too. The chain couples TRBV3-1 (or the pseudogene TRBV3-2) to TRBJ2-3, with 12 bases lining up with TRBD1. The V segment lost 2 bases and the J segment 4 bases; nucleotides outside the gene matches: 10. The length of the CDR3 is 18 residues. Germline V gene lookup returns CDR1 LGHDT and CDR2 YNNKEL (reference sequence). The CDR3 DNA follows: TGTGCCAGCAGCCAAACGATCCCGGGACAGGGGGCCCCAGATACGCAGTATTTT. This translates into CASSQTIPGQGAPDTQYF.